This entry is about one T cell receptor beta chain. The data belong to a study of shared clonotypes between healthy human individuals. Overall study context: The study enrolled a couple of women and three men aged 18 to 49.

TCRdb's copy holds only in-frame clones and misses some; the assay was immunoSEQ multiplex PCR. The sample has some 2,000,000 clones, 95% seen once. Germline V gene lookup returns CDR1 SGHAT and CDR2 FQNNGV. The CDR3 consists of 14 residues. The ends lost 3 bases at V and 1 base at J; junction bases unmatched: 2. Naive CD45RA+ and memory CD45RA-negative subsets were split from CD4+ cells. The sample comprised naive CD4+ T cells sorted from blood. Subset denoted: CD45RA+ positively selected. The sequence was obtained from a man between 18 and 35 years old in good health. This chain uses TRBV11-2 with TRBJ1-1, with TRBD1 matching 7 bases. This CDR3 is CASSFRDRNTEAFF. The CDR3 DNA reads as TGTGCCAGCAGCTTTAGGGACAGGAACACTGAAGCTTTCTTT.